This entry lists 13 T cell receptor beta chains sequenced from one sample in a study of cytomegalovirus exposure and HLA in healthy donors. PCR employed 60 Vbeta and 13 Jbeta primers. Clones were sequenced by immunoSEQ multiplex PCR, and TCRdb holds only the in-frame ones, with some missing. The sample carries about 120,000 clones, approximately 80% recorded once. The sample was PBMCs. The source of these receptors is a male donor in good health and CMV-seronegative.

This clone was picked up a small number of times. The chain's CDR3 is CASSIGQPGTGFQYF. The CDR3 DNA reads TGTGCCAGCAGCATCGGACAGCCTGGGACGGGGTTCCAGTACTTC. The chain couples TRBV11-3 to TRBJ2-5; D is possibly TRBD1 (6 bases). Germline-derived CDR1 and CDR2 are SGHNT and YENEEA. V was pared by 5 bases and J by 10 bases, with 23 bases between. This CDR3 is built from 15 residues.

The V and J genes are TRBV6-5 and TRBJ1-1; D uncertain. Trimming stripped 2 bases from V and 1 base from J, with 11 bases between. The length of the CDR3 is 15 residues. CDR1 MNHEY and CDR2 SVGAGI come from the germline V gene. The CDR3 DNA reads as TGTGCCAGCAGTTACGAGCCGGTTACGAACACTGAAGCTTTCTTT. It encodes CASSYEPVTNTEAFF.

CDR3 coding DNA: TGTGCCTGGAGAGCCCCCTCTGGAAACACCATATATTTT. Protein sequence: CAWRAPSGNTIYF. The chain joins TRBV30 to TRBJ1-3; no reliable D call. V lost 3 bases, J lost 0 bases, and 6 bases lay in between. Germline-derived CDR1 and CDR2 are GTSNPN and SVGIG (reference sequence). The CDR3 has 13 residues.

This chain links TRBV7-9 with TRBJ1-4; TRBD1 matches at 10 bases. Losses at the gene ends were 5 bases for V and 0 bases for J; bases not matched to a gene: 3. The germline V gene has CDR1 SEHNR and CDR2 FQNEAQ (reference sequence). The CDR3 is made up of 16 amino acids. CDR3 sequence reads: CASSQGTGATNEKLFF. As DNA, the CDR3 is TGTGCCAGCAGCCAGGGGACAGGGGCAACTAATGAAAAACTGTTTTTT.

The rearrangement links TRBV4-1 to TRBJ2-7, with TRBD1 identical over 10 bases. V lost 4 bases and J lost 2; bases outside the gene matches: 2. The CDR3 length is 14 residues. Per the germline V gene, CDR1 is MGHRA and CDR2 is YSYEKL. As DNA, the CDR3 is TGCGCCAGCAGCCCCGGGACAGGGGCCTACGAGCAGTACTTC. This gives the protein CASSPGTGAYEQYF.

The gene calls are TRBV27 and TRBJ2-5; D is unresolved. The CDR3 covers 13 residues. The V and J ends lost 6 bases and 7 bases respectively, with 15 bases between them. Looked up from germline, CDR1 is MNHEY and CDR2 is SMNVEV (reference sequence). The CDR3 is CASSPAIAGTQYF. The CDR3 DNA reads TGTGCCAGCAGCCCCGCCATCGCAGGGACCCAGTACTTC.

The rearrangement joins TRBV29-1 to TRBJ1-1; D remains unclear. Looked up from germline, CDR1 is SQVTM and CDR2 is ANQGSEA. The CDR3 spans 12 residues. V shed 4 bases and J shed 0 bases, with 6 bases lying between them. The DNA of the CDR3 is TGCAGCGTTGTGAGCTTGAACACTGAAGCTTTCTTT. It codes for CSVVSLNTEAFF. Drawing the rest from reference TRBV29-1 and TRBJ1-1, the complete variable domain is SAVISQKPSRDICQRGTSLTIQCQVDSQVTMMFWYRQQPGQSLTLIATANQGSEATYESGFVIDKFPISRPNLTFSTLTVSNMSPEDSSIYLCSVVSLNTEAFFGQGTRLTVV.

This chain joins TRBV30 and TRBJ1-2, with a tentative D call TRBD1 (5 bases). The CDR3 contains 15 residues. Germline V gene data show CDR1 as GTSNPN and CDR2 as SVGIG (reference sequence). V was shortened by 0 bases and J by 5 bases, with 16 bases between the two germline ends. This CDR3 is CAWSVRLSQGYGYTF. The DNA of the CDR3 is TGTGCCTGGAGTGTACGCCTCAGTCAGGGTTATGGCTACACCTTC.

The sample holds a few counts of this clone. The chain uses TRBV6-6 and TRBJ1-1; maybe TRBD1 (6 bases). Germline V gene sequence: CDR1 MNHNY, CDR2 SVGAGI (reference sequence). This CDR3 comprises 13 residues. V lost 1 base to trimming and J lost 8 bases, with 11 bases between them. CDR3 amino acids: CASSYYWTEEAFF. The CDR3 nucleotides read TGTGCCAGCAGTTACTATTGGACAGAGGAAGCTTTCTTT.

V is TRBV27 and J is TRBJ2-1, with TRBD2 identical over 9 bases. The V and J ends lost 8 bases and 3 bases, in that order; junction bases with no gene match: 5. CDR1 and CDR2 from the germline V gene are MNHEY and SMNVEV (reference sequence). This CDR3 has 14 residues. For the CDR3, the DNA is TGTGCCAGCGGTACTAGCGGGCTCTACAATGAGCAGTTCTTC. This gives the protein CASGTSGLYNEQFF.

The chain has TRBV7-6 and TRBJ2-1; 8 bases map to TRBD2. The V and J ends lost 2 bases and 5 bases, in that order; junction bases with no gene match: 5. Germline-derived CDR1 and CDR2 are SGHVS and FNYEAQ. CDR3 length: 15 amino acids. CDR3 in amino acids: CASSLMAGGNNEQFF. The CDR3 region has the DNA TGTGCCAGCAGCTTAATGGCGGGAGGAAACAATGAGCAGTTCTTC.

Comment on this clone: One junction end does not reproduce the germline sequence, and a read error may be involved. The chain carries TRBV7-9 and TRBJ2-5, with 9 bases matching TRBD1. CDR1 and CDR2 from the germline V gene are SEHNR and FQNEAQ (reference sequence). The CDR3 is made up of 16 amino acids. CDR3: CSSSLGTGMTQETQYF. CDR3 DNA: TGTTCCAGCAGCTTAGGGACAGGGATGACCCAAGAGACCCAGTACTTC.

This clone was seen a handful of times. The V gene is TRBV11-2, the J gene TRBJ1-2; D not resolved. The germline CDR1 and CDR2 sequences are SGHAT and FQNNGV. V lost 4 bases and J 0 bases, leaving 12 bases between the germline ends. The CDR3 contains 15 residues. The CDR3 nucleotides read TGTGCCAGCAGCTGGTCGGAGGACCCTAACTATGGCTACACCTTC. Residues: CASSWSEDPNYGYTF.